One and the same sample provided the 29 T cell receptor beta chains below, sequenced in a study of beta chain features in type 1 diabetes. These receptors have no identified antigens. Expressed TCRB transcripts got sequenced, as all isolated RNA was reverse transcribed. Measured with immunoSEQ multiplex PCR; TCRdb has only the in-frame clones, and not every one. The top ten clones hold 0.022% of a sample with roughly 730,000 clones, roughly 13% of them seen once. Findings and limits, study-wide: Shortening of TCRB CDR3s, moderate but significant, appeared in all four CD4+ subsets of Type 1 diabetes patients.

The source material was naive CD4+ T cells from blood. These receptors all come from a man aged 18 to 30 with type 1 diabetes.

CDR3 bases: TGTGCCTGGAGGGCCTCCGGGACAGTACCCCACTATAATTCACCCCTCCACTTT. It translates to CAWRASGTVPHYNSPLHF. The V gene is TRBV30, the J gene TRBJ1-6; TRBD1 aligns across 7 bases. Germline V CDR1 and CDR2: GTSNPN, SVGIG (reference sequence). The length of the CDR3 is 18 residues. The ends lost 3 bases at V and 3 bases at J; junction bases unmatched: 14.

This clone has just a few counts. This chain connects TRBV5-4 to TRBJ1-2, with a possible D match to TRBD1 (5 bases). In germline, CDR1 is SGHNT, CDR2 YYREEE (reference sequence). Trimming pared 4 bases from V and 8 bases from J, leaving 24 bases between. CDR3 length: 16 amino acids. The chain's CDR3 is CASSPARGTAPSGYTF. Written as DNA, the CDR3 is TGTGCCAGCAGCCCTGCCCGGGGCACTGCCCCCTCGGGCTACACCTTC.

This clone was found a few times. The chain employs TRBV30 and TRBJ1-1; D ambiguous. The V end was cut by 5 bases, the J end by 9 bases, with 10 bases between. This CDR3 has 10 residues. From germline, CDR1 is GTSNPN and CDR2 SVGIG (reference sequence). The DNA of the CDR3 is TGTGCCTGGGAAAAGAATCAAGCTTTCTTT. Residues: CAWEKNQAFF.

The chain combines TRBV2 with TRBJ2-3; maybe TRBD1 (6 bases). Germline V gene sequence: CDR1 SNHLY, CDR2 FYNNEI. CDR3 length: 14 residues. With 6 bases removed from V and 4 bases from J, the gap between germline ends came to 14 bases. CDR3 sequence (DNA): TGTGCCAGCAGCCGGGCAGGGGTGGCAGATACGCAGTATTTT. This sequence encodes CASSRAGVADTQYF.

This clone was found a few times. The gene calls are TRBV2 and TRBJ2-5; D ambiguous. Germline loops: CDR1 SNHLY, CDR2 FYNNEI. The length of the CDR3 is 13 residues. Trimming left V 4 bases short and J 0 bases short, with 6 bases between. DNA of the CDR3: TGTGCCAGCAGTGGGGGAAACCAAGAGACCCAGTACTTC. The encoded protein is CASSGGNQETQYF.

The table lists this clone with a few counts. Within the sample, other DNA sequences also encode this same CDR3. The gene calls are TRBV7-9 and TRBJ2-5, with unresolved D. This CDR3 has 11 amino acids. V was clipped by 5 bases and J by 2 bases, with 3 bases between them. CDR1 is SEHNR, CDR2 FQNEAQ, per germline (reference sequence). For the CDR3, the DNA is TGTGCCAGCAGCGTACAAGAGACCCAGTACTTC. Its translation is CASSVQETQYF. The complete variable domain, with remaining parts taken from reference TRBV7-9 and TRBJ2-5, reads DTGVSQNPRHKITKRGQNVTFRCDPISEHNRLYWYRQTLGQGPEFLTYFQNEAQLEKSRLLSDRFSAERPKGSFSTLEIQRTEQGDSAMYLCASSVQETQYFGPGTRLLVL.

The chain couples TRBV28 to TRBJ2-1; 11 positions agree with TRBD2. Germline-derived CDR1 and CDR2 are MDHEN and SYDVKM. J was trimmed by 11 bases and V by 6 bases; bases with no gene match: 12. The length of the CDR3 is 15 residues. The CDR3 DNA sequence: TGTGCCAGCAGCTCTGCCACGACTAGCGGGGCAAAGCAGTTCTTC. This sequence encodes CASSSATTSGAKQFF.

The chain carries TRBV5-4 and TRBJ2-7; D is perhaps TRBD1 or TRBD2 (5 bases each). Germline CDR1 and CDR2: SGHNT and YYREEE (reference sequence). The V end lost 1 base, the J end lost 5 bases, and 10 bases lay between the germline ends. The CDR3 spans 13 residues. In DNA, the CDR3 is TGTGCCAGCAGCTTGCAGGGTAGCGACGAGCAGTACTTC. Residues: CASSLQGSDEQYF.

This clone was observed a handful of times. The CDR3 nucleotides read TGCACCAGCGGGGAGGAAAGCACAGATACGCAGTATTTT. It specifies CTSGEESTDTQYF. V gene TRBV1 combines with J gene TRBJ2-3; the D segment call TRBD2 is taken from the table without a DNA check. TRBV1 is shown as a pseudogene. The CDR3 covers 13 residues.

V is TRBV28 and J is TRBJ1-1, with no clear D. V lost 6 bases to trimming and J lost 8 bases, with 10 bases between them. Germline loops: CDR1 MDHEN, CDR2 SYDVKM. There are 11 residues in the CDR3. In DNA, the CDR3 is TGTGCCAGCAGAATTACAGAAGAAGCTTTCTTT. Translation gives CASRITEEAFF.

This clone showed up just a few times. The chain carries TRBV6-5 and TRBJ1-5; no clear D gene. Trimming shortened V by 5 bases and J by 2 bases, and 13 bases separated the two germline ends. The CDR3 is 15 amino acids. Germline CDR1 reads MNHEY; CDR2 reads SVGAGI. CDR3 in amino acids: CASSHGRGGNQPQHF. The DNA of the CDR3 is TGTGCCAGCAGTCACGGGCGGGGTGGCAATCAGCCCCAGCATTTT.

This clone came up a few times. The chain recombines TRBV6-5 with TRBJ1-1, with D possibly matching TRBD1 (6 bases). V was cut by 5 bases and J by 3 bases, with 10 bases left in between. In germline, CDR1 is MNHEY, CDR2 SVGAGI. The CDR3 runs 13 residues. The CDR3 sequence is CASSMDSYTEAFF. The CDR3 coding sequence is TGTGCCAGCAGTATGGACAGTTACACTGAAGCTTTCTTT.

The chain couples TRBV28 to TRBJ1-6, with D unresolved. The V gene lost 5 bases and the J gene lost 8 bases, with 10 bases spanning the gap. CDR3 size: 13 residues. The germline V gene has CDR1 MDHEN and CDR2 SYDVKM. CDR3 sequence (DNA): TGTGCCAGCAGTCCACGTCACTATTCACCCCTCCACTTT. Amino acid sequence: CASSPRHYSPLHF.

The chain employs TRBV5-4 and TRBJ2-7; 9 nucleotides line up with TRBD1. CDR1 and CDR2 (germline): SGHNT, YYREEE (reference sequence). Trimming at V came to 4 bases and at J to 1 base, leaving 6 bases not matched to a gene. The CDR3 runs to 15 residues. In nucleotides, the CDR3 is TGTGCCAGCAGCGCGACCGGGACAGGGTCCTACGAGCAGTACTTC. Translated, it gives CASSATGTGSYEQYF.

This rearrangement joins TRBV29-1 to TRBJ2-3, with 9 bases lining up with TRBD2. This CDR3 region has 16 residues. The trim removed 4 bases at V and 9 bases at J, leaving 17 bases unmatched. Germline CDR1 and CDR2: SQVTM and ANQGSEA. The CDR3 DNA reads TGCAGCGTTGGGGGAACTAGCGGGTCCGATGGCTCAACGCAGTATTTT. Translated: CSVGGTSGSDGSTQYF.

The CDR3 nucleotides read TGTGCCAGGGACAGGGTTCGCGAAAAACTGTTTTTT. Amino acids: CARDRVREKLFF. This sequence joins TRBV6-1 and TRBJ1-4, with 8 bases fitting TRBD1. V lost 9 bases, J lost 8 bases, and 5 bases stayed unmatched. This CDR3 is 12 amino acids long. CDR1 is MNHNS and CDR2 is SASEGT in the germline V gene.

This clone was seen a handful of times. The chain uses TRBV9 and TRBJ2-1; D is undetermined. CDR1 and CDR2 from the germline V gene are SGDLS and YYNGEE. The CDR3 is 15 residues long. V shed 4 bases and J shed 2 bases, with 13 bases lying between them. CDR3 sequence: CASSPSPTTYNEQFF. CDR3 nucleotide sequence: TGTGCCAGCAGCCCCAGTCCCACCACCTACAATGAGCAGTTCTTC.

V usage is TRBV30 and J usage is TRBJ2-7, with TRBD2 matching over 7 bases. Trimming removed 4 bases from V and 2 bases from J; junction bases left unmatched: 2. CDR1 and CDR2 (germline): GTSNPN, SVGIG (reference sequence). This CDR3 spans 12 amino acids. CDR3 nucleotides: TGTGCCTGGATCCGGGGGGCCTACGAGCAGTACTTC. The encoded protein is CAWIRGAYEQYF.

This CDR3 is CATSRVRGNIQYF. The CDR3 nucleotides are TGTGCCACCAGCAGAGTGAGGGGAAACATTCAGTACTTC. The chain carries TRBV15 and TRBJ2-4; the D gene could be TRBD1 or TRBD2 (5 bases each). Trimming took 1 base from V and 6 from J, leaving 7 bases between them. Germline V lookup: CDR1 LNHNV, CDR2 YYDKDF (reference sequence). The CDR3 covers 13 residues.

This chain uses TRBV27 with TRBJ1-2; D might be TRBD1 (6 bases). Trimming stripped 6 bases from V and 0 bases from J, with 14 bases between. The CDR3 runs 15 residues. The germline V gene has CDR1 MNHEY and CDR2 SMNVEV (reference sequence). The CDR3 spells CASRWTAQSNYGYTF. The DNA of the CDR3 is TGTGCCAGCAGATGGACAGCTCAGTCTAACTATGGCTACACCTTC.

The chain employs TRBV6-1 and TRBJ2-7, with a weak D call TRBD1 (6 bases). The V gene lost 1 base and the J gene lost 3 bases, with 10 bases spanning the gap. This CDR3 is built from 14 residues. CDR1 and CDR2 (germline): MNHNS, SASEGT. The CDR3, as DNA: TGTGCCAGCAGTGAAGTTCCGGACAGCTACGAGCAGTACTTC. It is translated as CASSEVPDSYEQYF.

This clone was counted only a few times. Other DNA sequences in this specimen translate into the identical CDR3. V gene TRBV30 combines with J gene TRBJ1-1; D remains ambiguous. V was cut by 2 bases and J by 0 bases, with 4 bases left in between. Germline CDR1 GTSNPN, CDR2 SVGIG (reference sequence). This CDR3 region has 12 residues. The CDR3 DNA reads TGTGCCTGGAGTCGACTGAACACTGAAGCTTTCTTT. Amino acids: CAWSRLNTEAFF.

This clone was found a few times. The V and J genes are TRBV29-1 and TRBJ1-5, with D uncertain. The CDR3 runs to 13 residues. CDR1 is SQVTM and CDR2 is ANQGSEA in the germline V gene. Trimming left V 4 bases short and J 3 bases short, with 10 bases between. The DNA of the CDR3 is TGCAGCGTTGGGCAGCAACCCAATCAGCCCCAGCATTTT. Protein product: CSVGQQPNQPQHF.

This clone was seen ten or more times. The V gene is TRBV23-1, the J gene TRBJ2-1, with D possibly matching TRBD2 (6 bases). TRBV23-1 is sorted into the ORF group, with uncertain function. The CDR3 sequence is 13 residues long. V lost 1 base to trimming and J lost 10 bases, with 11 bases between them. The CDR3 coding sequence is TGCGCCAGCAGTCAATGGGGACTCGCGGAGCAGTTCTTC. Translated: CASSQWGLAEQFF.

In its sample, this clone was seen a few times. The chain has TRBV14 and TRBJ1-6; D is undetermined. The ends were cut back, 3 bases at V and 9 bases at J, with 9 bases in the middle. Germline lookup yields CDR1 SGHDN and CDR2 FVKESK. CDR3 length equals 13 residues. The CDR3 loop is CASSHAPVSPLHF. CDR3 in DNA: TGTGCCAGCAGCCATGCCCCAGTTTCACCCCTCCACTTT.

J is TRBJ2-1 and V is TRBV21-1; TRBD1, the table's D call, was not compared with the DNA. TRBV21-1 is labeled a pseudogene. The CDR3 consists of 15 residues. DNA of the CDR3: TGTGCCAGCACTACGGACAGGGGGTGCTACAATGAGCAGTTCTTC. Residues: CASTTDRGCYNEQFF.

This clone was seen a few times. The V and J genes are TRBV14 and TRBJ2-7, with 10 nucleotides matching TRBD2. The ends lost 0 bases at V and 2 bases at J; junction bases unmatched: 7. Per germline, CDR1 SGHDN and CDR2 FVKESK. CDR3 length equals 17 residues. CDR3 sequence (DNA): TGTGCCAGCAGCCAAGATCCGCTAGCGGGGGACGCCTACGAGCAGTACTTC. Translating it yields CASSQDPLAGDAYEQYF.

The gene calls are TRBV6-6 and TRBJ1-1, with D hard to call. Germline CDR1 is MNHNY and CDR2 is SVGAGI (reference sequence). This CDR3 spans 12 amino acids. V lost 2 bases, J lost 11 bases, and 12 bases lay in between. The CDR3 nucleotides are TGTGCCAGCAGTTACCCCCCAGAGAGGGCTTTCTTT. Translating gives CASSYPPERAFF.

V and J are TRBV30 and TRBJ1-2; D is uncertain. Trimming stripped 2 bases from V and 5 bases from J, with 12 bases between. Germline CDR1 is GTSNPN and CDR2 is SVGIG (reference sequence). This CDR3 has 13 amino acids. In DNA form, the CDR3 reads TGTGCCTGGAGTCGGACGGGGAGGTATGGCTACACCTTC. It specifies CAWSRTGRYGYTF.